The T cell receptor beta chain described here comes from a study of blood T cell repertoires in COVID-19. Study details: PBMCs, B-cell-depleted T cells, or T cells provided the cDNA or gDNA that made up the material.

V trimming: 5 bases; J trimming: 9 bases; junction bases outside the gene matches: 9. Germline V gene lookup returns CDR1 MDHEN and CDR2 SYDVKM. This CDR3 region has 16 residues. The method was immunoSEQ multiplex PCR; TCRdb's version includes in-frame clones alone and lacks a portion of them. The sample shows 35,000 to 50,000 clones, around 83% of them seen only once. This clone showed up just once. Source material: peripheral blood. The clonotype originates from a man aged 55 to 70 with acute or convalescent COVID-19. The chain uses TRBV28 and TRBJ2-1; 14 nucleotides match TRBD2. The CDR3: CASSLLTSGRGGEQFF. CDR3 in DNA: TGTGCCAGCAGTCTCCTGACTAGCGGGAGGGGGGGTGAGCAGTTCTTC.